The 32 T cell receptor beta chains below come from one sample, sequenced in a study of OX40 agonist ivuxolimab in advanced cancers. Produced via immunoSEQ multiplex PCR; TCRdb's table is partial and in-frame only. The sample carries 20,000 to 25,000 clones, 80% to 95% recorded once. Material: CD4+ or CD8+ T cells sorted from blood, obtained in a trial of the OX40 agonist ivuxolimab. These TCRs come from an adult with an advanced solid tumor such as melanoma, head and neck, liver or kidney cancer.

The rearrangement uses TRBV7-9 and TRBJ1-2; D may be TRBD1 (6 bases). Germline values: CDR1 SEHNR, CDR2 FQNEAQ (reference sequence). Trimming stripped 3 bases from V and 8 bases from J, with 16 bases between. The length of the CDR3 is 14 residues. CDR3 protein: CASSFGGAIEGYTF. The CDR3 region has the DNA TGTGCCAGCAGCTTTGGGGGGGCTATAGAAGGCTACACCTTC.

The genes are TRBV5-1 and TRBJ2-3; 9 nucleotides line up with TRBD2. Germline lookup yields CDR1 SGHRS and CDR2 YFSETQ. V shed 0 bases and J 5 bases; nucleotides not matched to a gene: 7. This CDR3 region has 16 residues. The CDR3 sequence: CASSLVGGGALDTQYF. The CDR3 nucleotides read TGCGCCAGCAGCTTGGTCGGCGGGGGGGCTCTAGATACGCAGTATTTT.

This clone appeared a single time. The chain couples TRBV12-5 to TRBJ1-4, with a weak D call TRBD1 (5 bases). The CDR3 consists of 17 residues. Germline loops: CDR1 LGHNT, CDR2 FRNRAP. V dropped 4 bases and J dropped 8 bases, with 23 bases sitting between them. The CDR3 is CASGSIPRPTVREKLFF. CDR3 nucleotides: TGTGCTAGTGGTTCAATTCCCCGACCGACAGTTCGAGAAAAACTGTTTTTT.

J is TRBJ2-2 and V is TRBV6-1; a possible D gene is TRBD1 (5 bases). Germline loops: CDR1 MNHNS, CDR2 SASEGT. Trimming left V 8 bases short and J 1 base short, with 8 bases between. The length of the CDR3 is 13 residues. CDR3 sequence reads: CASPTENTGELFF. CDR3 in DNA: TGTGCCAGCCCGACAGAGAACACCGGGGAGCTGTTTTTT.

The J gene is TRBJ2-1, the V gene TRBV27; D gene unclear. V lost 4 bases, J lost 0 bases, and 7 bases lay in between. Germline lookup yields CDR1 MNHEY and CDR2 SMNVEV (reference sequence). The CDR3 totals 14 residues. CDR3 in DNA: TGTGCCAGCAGTTCGCCCAGCTCCTACAATGAGCAGTTCTTC. Protein: CASSSPSSYNEQFF.

The gene calls are TRBV10-1 and TRBJ1-5; 10 bases fit TRBD1. CDR1 and CDR2 (germline): WNHNN, SYGVQD (reference sequence). The ends lost 0 bases at V and 2 bases at J; junction bases unmatched: 1. The CDR3 length is 16 residues. CDR3 loop: CASSESGTGGNQPQHF. CDR3 bases: TGCGCCAGCAGTGAGTCCGGGACAGGGGGCAATCAGCCCCAGCATTTT.

The chain joins TRBV7-2 to TRBJ2-3; D is undetermined. This CDR3 has 15 residues. V gave up 6 bases and J gave up 0 bases, with 13 bases separating them. Germline loops: CDR1 SGHTA, CDR2 FQGNSA. DNA of the CDR3: TGTGCCAGCAGTGTCGATGGACCCAGCACAGATACGCAGTATTTT. Amino acid sequence: CASSVDGPSTDTQYF. The full variable domain, rest sourced from reference TRBV7-2 and TRBJ2-3, is GAGVSQSPSNKVTEKGKDVELRCDPISGHTALYWYRQSLGQGLEFLIYFQGNSAPDKSGLPSDRFSAERTGGSVSTLTIQRTQQEDSAVYLCASSVDGPSTDTQYFGPGTRLTVL.

V and J are TRBV7-6 and TRBJ2-5; D is unclear. Trimming pared 5 bases from V and 4 bases from J, leaving 8 bases between. Germline V gene data show CDR1 as SGHVS and CDR2 as FNYEAQ. This CDR3 is built from 12 residues. CDR3: CASSPDPETQYF. In DNA, the CDR3 is TGTGCCAGCAGCCCGGATCCAGAGACCCAGTACTTC.

This rearrangement joins TRBV30 to TRBJ1-4; D is unresolved. The V gene's germline CDR1 is GTSNPN and CDR2 SVGIG (reference sequence). The CDR3 extends over 13 amino acids. V dropped 3 bases and J dropped 8 bases, with 13 bases sitting between them. The DNA for the CDR3 is TGTGCCTGGAGCCCCTTTAAGGGCGAAAAACTGTTTTTT. This translates into CAWSPFKGEKLFF. The full variable domain, completed using reference TRBV30 and TRBJ1-4, is SQTIHQWPATLVQPVGSPLSLECTVEGTSNPNLYWYRQAAGRGLQLLFYSVGIGQISSEVPQNLSASRPQDRQFILSSKKLLLSDSGFYLCAWSPFKGEKLFFGSGTQLSVL.

This sequence joins TRBV5-4 and TRBJ2-7, with a weak D call TRBD1 (6 bases). The V gene lost 8 bases and the J gene lost 7 bases, with 19 bases spanning the gap. Germline lookup yields CDR1 SGHNT and CDR2 YYREEE (reference sequence). The CDR3 covers 13 residues. Written as DNA, the CDR3 is TGTGCCAGTACCAAAGACGGAACAGGGGAGCAGTACTTC. This codes for CASTKDGTGEQYF.

The chain has TRBV2 and TRBJ1-2; TRBD1 matches 8 bases. The V and J ends lost 6 bases and 4 bases, in that order; junction bases with no gene match: 7. This CDR3 is 14 amino acids long. The V gene's germline CDR1 is SNHLY and CDR2 FYNNEI. CDR3 protein: CASRADRGGYGYTF. The CDR3 DNA is TGTGCCAGCAGAGCAGACAGGGGCGGCTATGGCTACACCTTC.

The V and J genes are TRBV7-9 and TRBJ2-1, with D possibly TRBD1 on 5 matching bases. The CDR3 consists of 14 residues. CDR1 and CDR2 from the germline V gene are SEHNR and FQNEAQ (reference sequence). Between the trimmed V and J ends, which lost 5 bases and 5 bases, there was a span of 13 bases. CDR3 coding DNA: TGTGCCAGCAGCCCCCGTGACAGTAACAATGAGCAGTTCTTC. Translated, it gives CASSPRDSNNEQFF.

The gene calls are TRBV7-9 and TRBJ2-7; a possible D gene is TRBD1 (5 bases). The CDR3 contains 15 residues. V lost 3 bases and J lost 2, with 14 bases in between. Germline CDR1 and CDR2: SEHNR and FQNEAQ (reference sequence). The DNA of the CDR3 is TGTGCCAGCAGCTTTACCACAGGAACCACCTACGAGCAGTACTTC. The encoded protein is CASSFTTGTTYEQYF.

This sequence joins TRBV6-1 and TRBJ1-2; TRBD1 might be the D (6 bases). CDR1 is MNHNS and CDR2 is SASEGT in the germline V gene. This CDR3 is built from 14 residues. Trimming stripped 2 bases from V and 8 bases from J, with 15 bases between. CDR3 DNA: TGTGCCAGCAGTGAATTGGGGGCAGGGGACGGCTACACCTTC. This translates into CASSELGAGDGYTF.

The chain has TRBV9 and TRBJ1-3; D ambiguous. V gave up 0 bases and J gave up 2 bases, with 9 bases separating them. This CDR3 has 15 residues. Germline CDR1 is SGDLS and CDR2 is YYNGEE. CDR3: CASSVGGGPGNTIYF. The CDR3 DNA reads TGTGCCAGCAGCGTAGGCGGAGGTCCTGGAAACACCATATATTTT.

CDR3 loop: CASSSPAWGPGANVLTF. The DNA of the CDR3 is TGTGCCAGCAGCTCCCCCGCGTGGGGACCTGGGGCCAACGTCCTGACTTTC. This chain joins TRBV7-9 and TRBJ2-6, with D perhaps given as TRBD1 or TRBD2 (5 bases each). Looked up from germline, CDR1 is SEHNR and CDR2 is FQNEAQ (reference sequence). The CDR3 runs to 17 residues. Trimming cost V 4 bases and J 2 bases, with 15 bases left between them.

As DNA, the CDR3 is TGTGCCAGCAGTTTATCGGGCAACCCCAATCAGCCCCAGCATTTT. Amino acid sequence: CASSLSGNPNQPQHF. This chain joins TRBV27 and TRBJ1-5, with D hard to call. V was trimmed by 0 bases and J by 3 bases, leaving 9 bases between them. The CDR3 extends over 15 amino acids. The V gene's germline CDR1 is MNHEY and CDR2 SMNVEV (reference sequence).

The V and J genes are TRBV10-1 and TRBJ2-7; D is ambiguous. In germline, CDR1 is WNHNN, CDR2 SYGVQD (reference sequence). Trimming cost V 2 bases and J 5 bases, with 7 bases left between them. CDR3 length: 12 amino acids. The CDR3 reads CASSEVLNEQYF. The CDR3 nucleotides read TGCGCCAGCAGTGAGGTCCTAAACGAGCAGTACTTC.

V usage is TRBV12-5 and J usage is TRBJ2-1, with 12 bases identical to TRBD2. Germline CDR1 LGHNT, CDR2 FRNRAP. The junction had 6 bases not matched to a gene; V was cut back by 1 base and J by 8 bases. CDR3 size: 16 residues. CDR3 region: CASGLDTSGGTYEQFF. CDR3 coding DNA: TGTGCTAGTGGTTTGGATACTAGCGGGGGGACCTATGAGCAGTTCTTC.

The V gene is TRBV27, the J gene TRBJ2-5; 14 positions match TRBD2. Germline V gene sequence: CDR1 MNHEY, CDR2 SMNVEV (reference sequence). The CDR3 runs to 17 residues. V lost 5 bases, J lost 1 base, and 6 bases stayed unmatched. The CDR3 sequence is CASSPNGLAGGQETQYF. CDR3 sequence (DNA): TGTGCCAGCAGTCCTAACGGACTAGCGGGGGGCCAAGAGACCCAGTACTTC.

The V and J genes are TRBV7-9 and TRBJ2-7; unclear D gene. Germline CDR1 and CDR2: SEHNR and FQNEAQ (reference sequence). The V end was cut by 5 bases, the J end by 1 base, with 12 bases between. CDR3 length: 14 amino acids. The CDR3 coding sequence is TGTGCCAGCAGCCATAGTTACGGATCCTACGAGCAGTACTTC. Translation: CASSHSYGSYEQYF.

The chain is built from TRBV7-9 and TRBJ2-6; perhaps TRBD2 as D (6 bases). Trimming pared 5 bases from V and 2 bases from J, leaving 16 bases between. The CDR3 contains 17 residues. The germline V gene encodes CDR1 SEHNR and CDR2 FQNEAQ (reference sequence). The CDR3 spells CASSPRAGRTGANVLTF. The CDR3 DNA reads TGTGCCAGCAGCCCCCGGGCCGGGAGAACTGGGGCCAACGTCCTGACTTTC.

The chain couples TRBV4-1 to TRBJ1-2; D is possibly TRBD1 (5 bases). The CDR3 is made up of 15 amino acids. Per germline, CDR1 MGHRA and CDR2 YSYEKL. Deletions cut 0 bases from V and 4 bases from J, with 12 bases between. CDR3 protein: CASSQDRGPLYGYTF. The CDR3 bases are TGCGCCAGCAGCCAAGATCGGGGACCCCTCTATGGCTACACCTTC.

J is TRBJ2-1 and V is TRBV2, with D perhaps matching TRBD1 (6 bases). This CDR3 spans 11 amino acids. V lost 11 bases, J lost 5 bases, and 10 bases lay in between. Germline V gives CDR1 SNHLY, CDR2 FYNNEI. The CDR3 spells CAGDTHNEQFF. For the CDR3, the DNA is TGTGCCGGGGACACCCACAATGAGCAGTTCTTC.

This chain links TRBV2 with TRBJ2-5; no definite D call. This CDR3 is built from 11 residues. Germline loops: CDR1 SNHLY, CDR2 FYNNEI. Trimming stripped 6 bases from V and 5 bases from J, with 7 bases between. The DNA for the CDR3 is TGTGCCAGCAGCCCCCGGGAGACCCAGTACTTC. Residues: CASSPRETQYF. The full variable domain, completed using reference TRBV2 and TRBJ2-5, is EPEVTQTPSHQVTQMGQEVILRCVPISNHLYFYWYRQILGQKVEFLVSFYNNEISEKSEIFDDQFSVERPDGSNFTLKIRSTKLEDSAMYFCASSPRETQYFGPGTRLLVL.

Turning to this clone: In the same sample, other DNA sequences code for this CDR3. V usage is TRBV7-9 and J usage is TRBJ2-3; either TRBD1 or TRBD2 may supply D (5 bases each). This CDR3 comprises 13 residues. Germline-derived CDR1 and CDR2 are SEHNR and FQNEAQ (reference sequence). The V and J ends lost 5 bases and 6 bases respectively, with 12 bases between them. The CDR3 coding sequence is TGTGCCAGCAGCCCCCCGGGGACCGATACGCAGTATTTT. Protein: CASSPPGTDTQYF.

The chain's CDR3 is CASTPAGARYNEQFF. For the CDR3, the DNA is TGTGCCAGCACACCAGCGGGGGCTCGATACAATGAGCAGTTCTTC. The gene calls are TRBV6-5 and TRBJ2-1; 8 nucleotides agree with TRBD2. This CDR3 region has 15 residues. V lost 7 bases and J lost 4; bases outside the gene matches: 9. Germline V gene lookup returns CDR1 MNHEY and CDR2 SVGAGI.

The chain recombines TRBV6-1 with TRBJ2-1; a weak D match, TRBD1 (6 bases). The V and J ends lost 4 bases and 0 bases respectively, with 7 bases between them. The CDR3 has 14 residues. CDR1 is MNHNS and CDR2 is SASEGT in the germline V gene. The CDR3 is CASSGTASYNEQFF. As DNA, the CDR3 is TGTGCCAGCAGTGGGACAGCCTCCTACAATGAGCAGTTCTTC.

The chain combines TRBV27 with TRBJ2-1; D is perhaps TRBD1 or TRBD2 (7 bases each). From germline, CDR1 is MNHEY and CDR2 SMNVEV (reference sequence). V lost 6 bases and J lost 7, with 16 bases in between. This CDR3 region has 14 residues. The CDR3 coding sequence is TGTGCCAGCAGCACCAGGGGGGGAATTAATGAGCAGTTCTTC. Its translation is CASSTRGGINEQFF.

This clone is large by share. The V gene is TRBV19, the J gene TRBJ1-4; perhaps TRBD1 as D (6 bases). From germline, CDR1 is LNHDA and CDR2 SQIVND (reference sequence). The CDR3 is 15 amino acids. The V gene lost 4 bases and the J gene lost 2 bases, with 11 bases spanning the gap. CDR3 residues: CASSSRQATNEKLFF. As DNA, the CDR3 is TGTGCCAGTAGTAGCCGACAGGCGACTAATGAAAAACTGTTTTTT.

The V and J genes are TRBV18 and TRBJ2-5, with D possibly TRBD2 on 6 matching bases. Trimming left V 3 bases short and J 2 bases short, with 10 bases between. The germline CDR1 and CDR2 sequences are KGHSH and LQKENI. This CDR3 spans 14 amino acids. The chain's CDR3 is CASSPRDLQETQYF. The CDR3 DNA follows: TGTGCCAGCTCACCCAGGGACTTACAAGAGACCCAGTACTTC.

A single count supports this clone. This sequence joins TRBV5-1 and TRBJ2-3; TRBD2 might be the D (6 bases). This CDR3 region has 15 residues. Germline CDR1 is SGHRS and CDR2 is YFSETQ. The germline V and J ends were trimmed by 2 bases and 4 bases, with 14 bases remaining between them. The CDR3 DNA reads TGCGCCAGCAGCTTAGACGGCGGGGTGGCAGATACGCAGTATTTT. Encoded protein: CASSLDGGVADTQYF.